The rows below give T cell receptor beta chains drawn from one sample of a study of blood T cell repertoires in COVID-19. The table came from immunoSEQ multiplex PCR; TCRdb's copy has only in-frame clones and leaves some out. The sample holds under 200,000 clones; around 84% are singletons and the top ten take approximately 14%. Sequencing was performed on peripheral blood. The receptors were gathered from a young man with active or convalescent COVID-19. Each CDR3 is given with its conserved first and last residue. D genes are given only for firm matches. The size field is filled for only some rows; it gives once, few, many or a size class.

clone size: .; J gene: TRBJ2-1; V gene: TRBV7-2; D gene: TRBD2; CDR3 DNA: TGTGCCAGCAGCTTGTGGGGCGGGGGGGCCCGCCATGAGCAGTTCTTC; CDR3 protein: CASSLWGGGARHEQFF
clone size: .; J gene: TRBJ2-5; V gene: TRBV4-1; D gene: TRBD2; CDR3 DNA: TGCGCCAGCAGCCAAGATGGGACTAGCGGGAGAGGGGAGACCCAGTACTTC; CDR3 protein: CASSQDGTSGRGETQYF
clone size: .; J gene: TRBJ2-5; V gene: TRBV7-9; D gene: .; CDR3 DNA: TGTGCCAGCAGCTTAGCTTGGGGGGACAGACAAGAGACCCAGTACTTC; CDR3 protein: CASSLAWGDRQETQYF
clone size: .; J gene: TRBJ2-1; V gene: TRBV7-2; D gene: TRBD2; CDR3 DNA: TGTGCCAGCAGCTCAAAGCGACTAGCGGGAGAACGTAATGAGCAGTTCTTC; CDR3 protein: CASSSKRLAGERNEQFF
clone size: .; J gene: TRBJ2-1; V gene: TRBV6-5; D gene: .; CDR3 DNA: TGTGCCAGCAGTTACAGGGGTGAGCAGTTCTTC; CDR3 protein: CASSYRGEQFF
clone size: .; J gene: TRBJ2-5; V gene: TRBV14; D gene: .; CDR3 DNA: TGTGCCAGCAGCCAGGGCGTAGGGGCTCTTGAGACCCAGTACTTC; CDR3 protein: CASSQGVGALETQYF
clone size: .; J gene: TRBJ2-1; V gene: TRBV10-2; D gene: TRBD1; CDR3 DNA: TGCGCCAGCAGTCTGGACAGGGTAGGGGACAATGAGCAGTTCTTC; CDR3 protein: CASSLDRVGDNEQFF
clone size: .; J gene: TRBJ1-6; V gene: TRBV5-1; D gene: .; CDR3 DNA: TGCGCCAGCAGCGTGGAGGGAGGATTGGGGACACCCCTCCACTTT; CDR3 protein: CASSVEGGLGTPLHF
clone size: .; J gene: TRBJ2-5; V gene: TRBV7-8; D gene: TRBD2; CDR3 DNA: TGTGCCAGCAGCCAGACCGGGGGGGCCTCCGGTGAGACCCAGTACTTC; CDR3 protein: CASSQTGGASGETQYF
clone size: few; J gene: TRBJ1-2; V gene: TRBV5-1; D gene: TRBD1; CDR3 DNA: TGCGCCAGCAGCTTGAACGGACAGGGGGCCGGTGGCTACACCTTC; CDR3 protein: CASSLNGQGAGGYTF
clone size: .; J gene: TRBJ2-5; V gene: TRBV5-6; D gene: TRBD2; CDR3 DNA: TGTGCCAGCAGCCCGGGACTAGCGGGAGTTCAAGAGACCCAGTACTTC; CDR3 protein: CASSPGLAGVQETQYF
clone size: .; J gene: TRBJ1-5; V gene: TRBV28; D gene: TRBD1; CDR3 DNA: TGTGCCAGCAGTTCGGGACAGGGGAATCAGCCCCAGCATTTT; CDR3 protein: CASSSGQGNQPQHF
clone size: .; J gene: TRBJ1-1; V gene: TRBV7-6; D gene: TRBD1; CDR3 DNA: TGTGCCAGCAGCACACGTGGGGTTGGGGACAGCCCGGCCCACTTT; CDR3 protein: CASSTRGVGDSPAHF
clone size: .; J gene: TRBJ1-1; V gene: TRBV2; D gene: .; CDR3 DNA: TGTGCCAGCAGGAAATTCTTGGGGGGGGGATCCACTGAAGCTTTCTTT; CDR3 protein: CASRKFLGGGSTEAFF
clone size: .; J gene: TRBJ1-2; V gene: TRBV6-1; D gene: TRBD1; CDR3 DNA: TGTGCCAGCAGTGAATCAAGGGGGCCAGACGGCTACACCTTC; CDR3 protein: CASSESRGPDGYTF
clone size: .; J gene: TRBJ2-7; V gene: TRBV2; D gene: TRBD1; CDR3 DNA: TGTGCCAGCAGAGCGACAGGGATTTACGAGCAGTACTTC; CDR3 protein: CASRATGIYEQYF
clone size: once; J gene: TRBJ1-5; V gene: TRBV6-1; D gene: .; CDR3 DNA: TGTGCCAGCAGTGAAGCGTTCGTAGGACCGGGGAATCAGCCCCAGCATTTT; CDR3 protein: CASSEAFVGPGNQPQHF